This entry is about one T cell receptor beta chain. This may stem from a read error, because a much larger clone lies one nucleotide away. The data stem from a study of T-cell reconstitution after alpha-beta-depleted transplantation in children. The length of the CDR3 is 12 residues. Looked up from germline, CDR1 is LGHDT and CDR2 is YNNKEL (reference sequence). A TCRbeta library incorporating unique molecular identifiers was prepared. TCRdb independently ran MiXCR on the PCR reads; one entry per CDR3 protein. The repertoire holds about 170,000 distinct CDR3 sequences, 8.5% to 14% seen once, with less than 15% in the top ten.

This chain uses TRBV3-1 with TRBJ2-1; D not certain. The specimen was PBMCs, collected before TCRalphabeta/CD19-depleted stem cell transplant. This sequence was found in a boy aged 2 to 10 with acute myeloid leukemia, due to receive a stem cell transplant. Here the CDR3 DNA reads TGTGCCAGCAGCTTTAGTGTCAATGAGCGGTTCTTC. Translation gives CASSFSVNERFF.